Each of the 19 T cell receptor beta chains below was sequenced from the same sample in a study of tumor and adjacent non-tumor tissue in lung cancer. TCRbeta libraries were built with three rounds of nested PCR, modified from ARM-PCR. Each CDR3 protein is one row after TCRdb ran MiXCR on the multiplex PCR reads. This sample has under 250,000 distinct CDR3 sequences, with about two thirds found just once. This sample's RNA came from whole unsorted tissue. Sample: lung tumor tissue. The receptor source for this set is a man in his 60s with non-small cell lung cancer.

Worth noting for this clonotype: A read error is possible here, since a much larger clone lies one base away. The V and J genes are TRBV29-1 and TRBJ2-3; 10 positions agree with TRBD2. The CDR3 extends over 15 amino acids. V lost 1 base, J lost 3 bases, and 4 bases stayed unmatched. CDR1 SQVTM and CDR2 ANQGSEA come from the germline V gene. The CDR3 DNA reads as TGCAGCGTTGAAGGGAGTAGCGGGGGGACAGATACGCAGTATTTT. It is translated as CSVEGSSGGTDTQYF.

With regard to this clonotype: A read error may produce the germline difference seen at one junction end. J is TRBJ1-3 and V is TRBV20-1, with D hard to call. Germline lookup yields CDR1 DFQATT and CDR2 SNEGSKA (reference sequence). This CDR3 is 13 amino acids long. The chain's CDR3 is CSARPTGRNTVYF. The CDR3 nucleotides read TGCAGTGCTAGGCCCACGGGGAGAAACACCGTATATTTT.

With respect to this clonotype: At one boundary the junction diverges from the germline segment, which might be a read error. This chain joins TRBV6-2 or TRBV6-3 and TRBJ2-5; 8 nucleotides agree with TRBD2. Germline V gene lookup returns CDR1 MNHEY and CDR2 SVGEGT. The CDR3 loop spans 18 amino acids. In DNA form, the CDR3 reads TGTGCCACCAGTTACGTTACTAGCGGAAGCAGGGACCAAGAGACCCAGTACTTC. This gives the protein CATSYVTSGSRDQETQYF.

Regarding this clonotype: A much larger clonotype is one base distant, so this may be a read error. This chain connects TRBV11-3 to TRBJ2-3, with 13 bases matching TRBD2. The CDR3 sequence is 16 residues long. Germline lookup yields CDR1 SGHNT and CDR2 YENEEA. CDR3 loop: CASNLVGTSGAKAQYF. As DNA, the CDR3 is TGTGCCAGCAACTTAGTAGGGACTAGCGGGGCCAAAGCGCAGTATTTT.

To note about this clonotype: The missing conserved phenylalanine or tryptophan at the end of this CDR3 makes a read error likely. The chain combines TRBV11-3 with TRBJ2-2; 7 bases are shared with TRBD2. V lost 0 bases to trimming and J lost 3 bases; unmatched junction nucleotides: 7. This CDR3 has 17 amino acids. Germline values: CDR1 SGHNT, CDR2 YENEEA. CDR3 DNA: TGTGCCAGCAGCTTAGAGAGCGGGATTGTGTACACCGGGGAGCTGTTTTAT. Protein sequence: CASSLESGIVYTGELFY.

This clonotype was observed a handful of times. At one boundary the junction diverges from the germline segment, which might be a read error. The chain employs TRBV5-4 and TRBJ1-6; no reliable D call. This CDR3 is built from 16 residues. Per germline, CDR1 SGHNT and CDR2 YYREEE (reference sequence). CDR3 amino acids: CASSLANMSPHSPLHF. CDR3 bases: TGTGCCAGCAGCTTGGCCAACATGAGCCCTCATTCCCCCCTCCACTTT. Supplemented by reference TRBV5-4 and TRBJ1-6, the full variable domain reads ETGVTQSPTHLIKTRGQQVTLRCSSQSGHNTVSWYQQALGQGPQFIFQYYREEENGRGNFPPRFSGLQFPNYSSELNVNALELDDSALYLCASSLANMSPHSPLHFGNGTRLTVT.

This clonotype was detected only once. One end of the junction does not line up with germline, which may come from a read error. V and J are TRBV6-5 and TRBJ1-5; D ambiguous. This CDR3 has 16 amino acids. Germline V gene sequence: CDR1 MNHEY, CDR2 SVGAGI. The CDR3, as DNA: TGTGTCAGCAGTTACTCCCGGGGTACGGGCAATCAGCCCCAGCATTTT. Translated, it gives CVSSYSRGTGNQPQHF.

Notes on this clonotype: This clone may be a read error of a much larger clone one base away. The rearrangement links TRBV6-5 to TRBJ1-1; a possible D gene is TRBD1 (6 bases). The germline gives CDR1 MNHEY, CDR2 SVGAGI. This CDR3 has 14 amino acids. V was pared by 2 bases and J by 6 bases, with 13 bases between. Written as DNA, the CDR3 is TGTGCCAGCAGTTACAGGCAGGGGTACGCTGAAGCTTTCTTT. It translates to CASSYRQGYAEAFF.

Concerning this clonotype: This clone may be a read error of a much larger clone one base away. CDR3 protein: CASSPDRGANLQYF. The CDR3 coding sequence is TGTGCCAGCAGCCCGGACAGGGGCGCAAACCTTCAGTACTTC. The rearrangement links TRBV6-6 to TRBJ2-4, with 9 bases matching TRBD1. The germline V gene encodes CDR1 MNHNY and CDR2 SVGAGI (reference sequence). The CDR3 consists of 14 residues.

This clonotype was found a few times. CDR3 in DNA: TGTGCCAGCAGTGAACAGGGGAGCCGCGGCTATGGCTACACCTTC. This codes for CASSEQGSRGYGYTF. This chain joins TRBV28 and TRBJ1-2, with 7 bases aligning to TRBD1. The germline V gene encodes CDR1 MDHEN and CDR2 SYDVKM. J lost 4 bases, V lost 5 bases, and 10 bases had no gene match. This CDR3 spans 15 amino acids.

The rearrangement joins TRBV6-6 to TRBJ2-3, with a possible D match to TRBD2 (5 bases). CDR3 length equals 13 residues. CDR1 and CDR2 (germline): MNHNY, SVGAGI (reference sequence). With 6 bases removed from V and 5 bases from J, the gap between germline ends came to 12 bases. This CDR3 is CASRDISEDTQYF. The CDR3 DNA is TGTGCCAGCAGAGATATTAGCGAAGATACGCAGTATTTT.

V is TRBV6-5 and J is TRBJ1-6; 10 bases agree with TRBD1. With V trimmed by 6 bases and J by 9 bases, 11 bases remained unmatched. Germline-derived CDR1 and CDR2 are MNHEY and SVGAGI. The CDR3 spans 16 residues. The CDR3 nucleotides read TGTGCCAGCAGGGGCCCCGGGACAGGGGACAGTTCACCCCTCCACTTT. Translating gives CASRGPGTGDSSPLHF.

This clonotype showed up many times. The V and J genes are TRBV11-2 and TRBJ2-7; D uncertain. V was trimmed by 0 bases and J by 5 bases, leaving 11 bases between them. Germline values: CDR1 SGHAT, CDR2 FQNNGV. The CDR3 has 14 residues. The CDR3 is CASSLDPPVHEQYF. The CDR3 DNA sequence: TGTGCCAGCAGCTTAGATCCCCCGGTACACGAGCAGTACTTC.

This clonotype was counted between two and nine times. This chain connects TRBV28 to TRBJ2-5; D may be TRBD2 (5 bases). The CDR3 spans 12 residues. V was cut by 6 bases and J by 6 bases, with 11 bases left in between. CDR1 and CDR2 from the germline V gene are MDHEN and SYDVKM. The CDR3 protein is CASSTGIKTQYF. The CDR3 DNA sequence: TGTGCCAGCAGCACGGGGATAAAGACCCAGTACTTC.

In regard to this clonotype: A read error may explain this, as a much larger clone is one base away. The chain is built from TRBV11-2 and TRBJ1-6; D is perhaps TRBD1 (5 bases). The CDR3 is 15 residues long. Germline-derived CDR1 and CDR2 are SGHAT and FQNNGV. CDR3 sequence reads: CAGSLESGLDSPLHF. CDR3 DNA: TGTGCCGGCAGCTTAGAATCGGGGCTCGATTCACCCCTCCACTTT.

This clonotype was counted between two and nine times. Relative to the germline gene, one junction end is altered; a read error may explain this. The genes are TRBV27 and TRBJ2-7; 9 bases line up with TRBD2. This CDR3 region has 14 residues. Germline CDR1 MNHEY, CDR2 SMNVEV (reference sequence). CDR3 nucleotides: TGTGCCAGCAGTGCACTAGCGGGCTCCCACGAGCAGTACTTC. Its translation is CASSALAGSHEQYF.

Of note for this clonotype: A junction boundary mismatches the germline segment, possibly from a read error. The rearrangement uses TRBV4-3 and TRBJ2-1; no reliable D call. Germline V gene lookup returns CDR1 LGHNA and CDR2 YSLEER. The CDR3 has 14 residues. The CDR3 DNA is TGCGCCAACAGCCAAGAGGTATCCTACAATGAGCAGTTCTTC. Protein sequence: CANSQEVSYNEQFF.

Concerning this clonotype itself: Germline is not matched at one junction end, which may reflect a read error. The CDR3 sequence: CTSRPPGTTNTGELFF. The CDR3 nucleotides read TGCACCAGCAGACCTCCCGGGACTACAAACACCGGGGAGCTGTTTTTT. V usage is TRBV4-1 and J usage is TRBJ2-2, with 7 positions matching TRBD2. The CDR3 is made up of 16 amino acids. Germline CDR1 reads MGHRA; CDR2 reads YSYEKL.

This clonotype occurred many times. This rearrangement joins TRBV29-1 to TRBJ2-7; no definite D call. Germline V gives CDR1 SQVTM, CDR2 ANQGSEA. Trimming left V 1 base short and J 5 bases short, with 18 bases between. This CDR3 has 15 amino acids. CDR3 sequence reads: CSVEAELGPGDEQYF. DNA for the CDR3: TGCAGCGTTGAAGCGGAATTGGGCCCCGGTGACGAGCAGTACTTC.